Described below is a single T cell receptor beta chain sequence and its context. Participants had their cohort set by participant-reported clinical history. All recovered Cohort 3 donors got two negative PCRs, got clearance, or saw symptom resolution. From germline, CDR1 is MNHEY and CDR2 SVGAGI. Between the trimmed V and J ends, which lost 0 bases and 4 bases, there was a span of 9 bases. The CDR3 is made up of 14 amino acids. The entry originates in a study of blood T cell repertoires in COVID-19. Study-wide context: Acute and convalescent COVID-19 samples came from the United States, Italy and Spain. In each case, the material was cDNA or gDNA derived from T cells, B-cell-depleted T cells, or PBMCs.

The assay was immunoSEQ multiplex PCR, and TCRdb's table has in-frame clones only and misses some. The sample has about 330,000 clones; approximately 92% are singletons. Sequenced material: PBMCs or T cells enriched from blood (not recorded which). This TCR was sampled from a woman aged 25 to 45 who had recovered from COVID-19. The chain links TRBV6-5 to TRBJ1-2; no reliable D call. CDR3 in DNA: TGTGCCAGCAGTTACTCTGCGACTCCCTATGGCTACACCTTC. Translated, it gives CASSYSATPYGYTF.